The clone carrying this T cell receptor beta chain was picked up a small number of times. This specimen belongs to a study of blood T cells in healthy people across ages. The CDR3 has 16 amino acids. Germline V gene lookup returns CDR1 MGHDK and CDR2 SYGVNS. Trimming cost V 1 base and J 0 bases, with 11 bases left between them. A second PCR, run for about 6 to 11 cycles, used a sample-barcoded 5' primer plus a J-beta primer mix. Each CDR3 protein gets one entry after TCRdb re-called the 5' RACE reads with MiXCR. In the table there are 750,000 to 950,000 distinct CDR3 sequences, about 26% of which are singletons. This same sample was also taken into another study, of T cells of mothers and their children. That investigation notes: The study found thymic selection shapes TCR recombination output similarly in related and unrelated pairs.

The sequence was collected from a boy under 18 in good health. This rearrangement joins TRBV25-1 to TRBJ2-3; D is unclear. Sequencing input: blood. The CDR3 here is CASSEWVGSSTDTQYF. For the CDR3, the DNA is TGTGCCAGCAGTGAATGGGTGGGATCAAGCACAGATACGCAGTATTTT.